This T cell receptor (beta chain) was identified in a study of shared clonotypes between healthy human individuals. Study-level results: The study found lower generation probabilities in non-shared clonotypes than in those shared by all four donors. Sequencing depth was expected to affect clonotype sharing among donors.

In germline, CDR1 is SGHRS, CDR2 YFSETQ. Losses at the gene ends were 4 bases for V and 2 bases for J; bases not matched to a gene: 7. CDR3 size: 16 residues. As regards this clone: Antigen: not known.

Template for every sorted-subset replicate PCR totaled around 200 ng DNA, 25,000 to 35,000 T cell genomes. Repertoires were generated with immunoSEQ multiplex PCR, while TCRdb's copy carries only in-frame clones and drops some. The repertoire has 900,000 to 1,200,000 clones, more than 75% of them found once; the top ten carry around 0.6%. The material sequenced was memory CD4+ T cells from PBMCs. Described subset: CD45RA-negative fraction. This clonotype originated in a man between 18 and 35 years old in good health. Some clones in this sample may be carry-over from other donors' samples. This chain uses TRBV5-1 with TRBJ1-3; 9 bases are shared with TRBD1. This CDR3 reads CASSLRTGEAGNTIYF. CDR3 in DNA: TGCGCCAGCAGCCTCAGGACAGGGGAAGCTGGAAACACCATATATTTT.